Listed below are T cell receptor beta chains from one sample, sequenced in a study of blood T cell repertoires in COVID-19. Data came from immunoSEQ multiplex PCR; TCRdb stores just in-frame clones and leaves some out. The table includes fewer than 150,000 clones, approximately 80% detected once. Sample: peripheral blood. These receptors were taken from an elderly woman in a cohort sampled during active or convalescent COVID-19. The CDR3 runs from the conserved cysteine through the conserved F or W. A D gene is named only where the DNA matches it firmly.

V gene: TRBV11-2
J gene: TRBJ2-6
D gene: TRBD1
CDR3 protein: CASSFVRGSGANVLTF

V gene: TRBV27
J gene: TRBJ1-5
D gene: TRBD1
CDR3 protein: CASSRTGYSNQPQHF

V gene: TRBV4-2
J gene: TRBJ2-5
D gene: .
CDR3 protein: CASSQVGLVKQETQYF

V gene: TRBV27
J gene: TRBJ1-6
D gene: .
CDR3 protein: CASSWEVGGSPLHF

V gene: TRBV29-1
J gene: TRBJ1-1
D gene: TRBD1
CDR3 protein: CSVEGQGVLEAFF

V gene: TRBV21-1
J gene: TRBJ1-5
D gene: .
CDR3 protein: CASNRTPGSNQPQHF

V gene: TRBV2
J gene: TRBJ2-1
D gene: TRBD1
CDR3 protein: CASTGQDPRNEQFF

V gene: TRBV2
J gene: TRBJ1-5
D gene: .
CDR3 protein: CASSDGGGQPQHF

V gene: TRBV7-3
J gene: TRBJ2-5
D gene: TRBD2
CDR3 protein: CASSLGGGRETQYF

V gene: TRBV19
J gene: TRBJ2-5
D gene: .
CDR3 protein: CASSPRRGRGETQYF

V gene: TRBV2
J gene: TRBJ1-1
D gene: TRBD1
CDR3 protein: CAGGPGQGAVAFF

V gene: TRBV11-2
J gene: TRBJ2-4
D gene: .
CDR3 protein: CASSLGSLAKNIQYF

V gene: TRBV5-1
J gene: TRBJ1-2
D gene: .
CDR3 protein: CASSLGQKAYGYTF

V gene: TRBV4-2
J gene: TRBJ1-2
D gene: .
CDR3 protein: CASSQPSRGGGYTF

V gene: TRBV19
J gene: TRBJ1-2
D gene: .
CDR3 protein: CASSIGQGRGYTF

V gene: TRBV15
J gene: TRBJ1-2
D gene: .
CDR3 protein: CATSRDRGLTYGYTF

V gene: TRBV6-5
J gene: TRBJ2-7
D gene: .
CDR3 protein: CASSLDRNYEQYF

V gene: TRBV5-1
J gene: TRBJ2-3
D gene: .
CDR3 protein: CASSLTPQGLGTDTQYF

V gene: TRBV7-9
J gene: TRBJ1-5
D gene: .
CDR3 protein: CASSGGGRGSPQPQHF

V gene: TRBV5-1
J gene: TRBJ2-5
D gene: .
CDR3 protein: CASSSTNLAPQETQYF

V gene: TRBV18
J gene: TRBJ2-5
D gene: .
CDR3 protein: CASSPRAGDRQETQYF

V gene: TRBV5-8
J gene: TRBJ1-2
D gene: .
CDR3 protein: CASSLAGPGYTF

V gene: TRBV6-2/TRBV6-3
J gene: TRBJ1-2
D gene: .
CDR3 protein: CASSPLKSRGYTF

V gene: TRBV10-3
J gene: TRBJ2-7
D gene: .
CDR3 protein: CAISDFFGRDEQYF

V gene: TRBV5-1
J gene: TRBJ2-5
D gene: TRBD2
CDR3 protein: CASSLGTSGGQETQYF

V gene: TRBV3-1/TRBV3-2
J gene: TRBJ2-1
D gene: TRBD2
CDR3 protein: CASSLRTSGDNEQFF

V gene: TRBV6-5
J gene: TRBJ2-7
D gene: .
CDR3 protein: CASRESGLGPYEQYF

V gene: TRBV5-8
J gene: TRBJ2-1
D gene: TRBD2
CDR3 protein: CASSLESGLAGNEQFF

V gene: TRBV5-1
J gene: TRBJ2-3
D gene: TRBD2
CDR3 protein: CASSLAGSTQYF

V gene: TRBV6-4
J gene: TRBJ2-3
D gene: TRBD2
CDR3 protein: CASKAGGPTDTQYF

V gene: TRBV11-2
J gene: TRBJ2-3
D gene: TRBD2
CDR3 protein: CASSLDLLAGRNTQYF

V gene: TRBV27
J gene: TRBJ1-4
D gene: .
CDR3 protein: CASSLRQNNEKLFF

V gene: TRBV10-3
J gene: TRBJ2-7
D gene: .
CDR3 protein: CAISDISYEQYF

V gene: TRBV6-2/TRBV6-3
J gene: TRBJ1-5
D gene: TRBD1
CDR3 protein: CASSYSSGGQGRPQHF

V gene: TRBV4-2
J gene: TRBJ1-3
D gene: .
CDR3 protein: CASSQDGGKGNTIYF

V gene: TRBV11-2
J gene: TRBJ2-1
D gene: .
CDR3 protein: CASSLVGTRGNEQFF

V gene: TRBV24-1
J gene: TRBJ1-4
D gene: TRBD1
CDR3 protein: CATSDNGQGGNEKLFF

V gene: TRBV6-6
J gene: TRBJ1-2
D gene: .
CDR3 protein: CASSPRDTLHTF

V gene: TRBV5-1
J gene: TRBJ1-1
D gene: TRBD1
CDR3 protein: CASSAVPGQGVETEAFF

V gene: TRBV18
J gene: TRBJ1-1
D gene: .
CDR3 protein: CASSPFGSEAFF

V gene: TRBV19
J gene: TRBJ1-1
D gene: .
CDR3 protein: CASSIWEVDTEAFF

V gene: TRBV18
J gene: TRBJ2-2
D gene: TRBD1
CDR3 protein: CASSSGTANTGELFF

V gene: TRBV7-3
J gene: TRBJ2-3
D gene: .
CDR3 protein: CASSLVADTQYF

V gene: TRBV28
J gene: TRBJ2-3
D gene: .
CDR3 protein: CASSPWTSSTDTQYF